This section outlines one T cell receptor (beta chain) sequence together with its context. What antigen it recognizes has not been identified. The library came from 5' RACE. Preparation of each TCR library used 3,000 to 4,000 ng of total RNA. For each sample, cDNA synthesis was carried out in eight separate reactions using SMARTScribe reverse transcriptase. During cDNA synthesis, unique molecular identifiers containing a 6-nucleotide sample barcode were introduced by template switching. TCRalpha and TCRbeta cDNA was amplified by two nested PCRs of 16 and 9 cycles, with bead purification after each PCR. Before amplification, the cDNA was both treated with uracil DNA-glycosylase and purified with the QIAquick PCR purification kit. The second PCR added Illumina TruSeq-compatible adapters along with sample-specific barcodes. TapeStation and Qubit were used to check library quality and concentration, and about 5 ng of each library was pooled. The pooled libraries were sequenced with 2 x 100 bp reads and custom sequencing primers on an Illumina HiSeq2500 single-index Rapid Run. The authors' analysis ran thus. PCR and sequencing errors were corrected by UMI-based consensus assembly using MiGEC version 1.2.6. MiXCR version 2.1.1 was used for V(D)J alignment, clonotype assembly and CDR3 extraction. Gene usage, clonotype sharing and MAIT/NKT TCR abundance were normalised by analysing the top 1000, 10 000 and 20 000 clonotypes per sample. After downsampling to 27 000 UMIs, diversity was calculated as the inverse Simpson index using the vegan R package. Paired Mann-Whitney U tests were applied to discordant twin pairs, with Benjamini-Hochberg correction for multiple testing. The reads underwent TCRdb reprocessing, giving one record for each CDR3 protein sequence and no DNA. The V and J calls here are based on TCRdb, not the publication. This sample's table contains 160,000 or so distinct CDR3 sequences. Clones ranked in the top ten supply about 2.4% of the sample.

From each donor, a roughly 2.6 ml peripheral blood sample was collected into PAXgene tubes and stored at -80 degrees C. Without any T cell sorting, total RNA was extracted from whole blood using the PAXgene blood miRNA kit on an automated QIAcube. Peripheral blood from monozygotic twin pairs who were concordant or discordant for inflammatory bowel disease underwent deep TCRalpha and TCRbeta repertoire profiling using unique molecular barcoding. Smoking habits were recorded for all twin pairs, and individuals were classified as current, former or never smokers. This entry comes from a study of monozygotic twins with inflammatory bowel disease (dated by TCRdb to between 2017 and 2020). For the wider study: The full study comprised 28 monozygotic twin pairs: nine German pairs (four IBD-concordant, five IBD-discordant) and 19 IBD-discordant Danish pairs. The search for disease-associated traits relied mainly on comparing IBD patients with their genetically identical healthy co-twins within discordant pairs. Each individual had, on average, about 151 000 unique TCRalpha sequences and 181 000 unique TCRbeta sequences available for analysis.

Beyond this particular receptor, the publication reports: IBD patients had lower TCRbeta repertoire diversity, measured by the inverse Simpson index, than their healthy co-twins. Repertoire similarity did not differ between concordant and discordant twins, possibly due to limited statistical power. Fewer clonotypes were shared with other individuals by IBD patients than by healthy twins, most markedly in patients showing signs of disease activity. Differing immunosuppressive treatments among patients may have added background noise and inter-individual variability to the repertoires. Distinction between different T cell subtypes could not be achieved in the analysis. The results gave no support for a single strong signal or clonotype linked to IBD.

Per the germline V gene, SGHDN is the CDR1 and FVKESK is the CDR2. Measured from the cysteine to the phenylalanine, the CDR3 is 15 residues long. Nucleotide data are not available. This sequence originates from a human donor with ulcerative colitis or Crohn's disease, or a healthy co-twin of an affected twin (not recorded which). Input material: blood. This sequence uses TRBV14 and TRBJ2-1; the TCRdb D gene call, TRBD2, has no DNA to confirm it. The CDR3 here reads CASSAGTSGTNEQFF.